This T cell receptor beta chain was identified in a study of early T cells in non-severe SARS-CoV-2 infection. Study overall: Sequencing of unsorted whole blood was done on bulk RNA, leaving chains unpaired.

This CDR3 spans 15 amino acids. V shed 4 bases, J shed 0 bases, and the junction held 6 bases outside the gene matches. Researchers tagged individual cDNA molecules with unique molecular identifiers. Via MiXCR, TCRdb re-called the 5' RACE reads, giving one row per CDR3 protein. This sample has more than 90,000 distinct CDR3 sequences, with roughly 9.6% found just once. This sequence joins TRBV12-3 or TRBV12-4 and TRBJ2-7, with 7 bases identical to TRBD1. The sample comprised whole blood. The clonotype originates from an adult who was a healthcare worker with PCR-confirmed SARS-CoV-2 infection or an uninfected control (not recorded which). In nucleotides, the CDR3 is TGTGCCAGCAGTTCACGAGGGACAGCCTCCTACGAGCAGTACTTC. It specifies CASSSRGTASYEQYF.